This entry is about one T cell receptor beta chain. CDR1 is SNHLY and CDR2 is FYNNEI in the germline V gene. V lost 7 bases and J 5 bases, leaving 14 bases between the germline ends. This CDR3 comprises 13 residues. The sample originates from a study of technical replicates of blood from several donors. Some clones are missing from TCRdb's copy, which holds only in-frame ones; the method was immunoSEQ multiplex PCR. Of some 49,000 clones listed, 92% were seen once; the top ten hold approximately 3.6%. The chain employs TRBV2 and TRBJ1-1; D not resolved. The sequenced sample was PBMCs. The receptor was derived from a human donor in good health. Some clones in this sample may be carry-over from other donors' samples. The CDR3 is CASTDAWRTEAFF. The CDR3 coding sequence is TGTGCCAGCACGGACGCCTGGAGGACTGAAGCTTTCTTT.